One sample yielded the 25 T cell receptor beta chains listed below, sequenced in a study of blood T cells in healthy people across ages. Through a sample-barcoded 5' primer and a J-beta primer mix, a second PCR was run for about 6 to 12 cycles. TCRdb reprocessed the 5' RACE reads via MiXCR and lists one record per CDR3 protein. The sample lists hundreds of thousands of distinct CDR3 sequences, 55% to 75% seen once, with 20% to 25% in the top ten. Sequences were obtained from blood. These receptors were collected from a man aged 30 to 39 in good health.

This clonotype was recorded a few times. The rearrangement uses TRBV28 and TRBJ2-5; unclear D gene. Germline CDR1 MDHEN, CDR2 SYDVKM. V lost 6 bases to trimming and J lost 2 bases, with 10 bases between them. This CDR3 region has 13 residues. The CDR3 DNA follows: TGTGCCAGCAGCCGCCAGTTTCAAGAGACCCAGTACTTC. This codes for CASSRQFQETQYF.

The rearrangement links TRBV20-1 to TRBJ2-5; 7 bases agree with TRBD1. CDR1 DFQATT and CDR2 SNEGSKA come from the germline V gene (reference sequence). V lost 6 bases and J lost 5; bases outside the gene matches: 15. The CDR3 length is 15 residues. For the CDR3, the DNA is TGCAGTGCCTCCCTCCCGGACAGGCTCTCGGAGACCCAGTACTTC. This codes for CSASLPDRLSETQYF.

This clonotype was detected only a few times. The CDR3: CASSWDALGEQYF. The DNA of the CDR3 is TGTGCCAGCAGCTGGGACGCGCTGGGGGAGCAGTACTTC. This sequence joins TRBV7-3 and TRBJ2-7; D may be TRBD1 or TRBD2 (5 bases each). V was clipped by 4 bases and J by 7 bases, with 14 bases between them. The CDR3 loop spans 13 amino acids. Germline values: CDR1 SGHTA, CDR2 FQGTGA.

V and J are TRBV29-1 and TRBJ1-2; possibly TRBD1 for D (6 bases). Trimming cost V 1 base and J 4 bases, with 13 bases left between them. Germline loops: CDR1 SQVTM, CDR2 ANQGSEA. The CDR3 sequence is 14 residues long. DNA of the CDR3: TGCAGCGTTGAAGGGGGGCAGGGCCCCTATGGCTACACCTTC. Translated: CSVEGGQGPYGYTF.

The chain combines TRBV7-2 with TRBJ2-1; the match to TRBD2 covers 10 bases. Germline V gene lookup returns CDR1 SGHTA and CDR2 FQGNSA. The V and J ends lost 1 base and 7 bases, in that order; junction bases with no gene match: 10. The CDR3 is made up of 17 amino acids. The CDR3 reads CASSLVPLAGAVNEQFF. CDR3 sequence (DNA): TGTGCCAGCAGCTTAGTCCCCCTAGCGGGGGCGGTAAATGAGCAGTTCTTC.

The genes are TRBV7-2 and TRBJ2-7, with D tentatively TRBD2 (7 bases). The CDR3 consists of 15 residues. Trimming removed 4 bases from V and 3 bases from J, with 16 bases in between. From germline, CDR1 is SGHTA and CDR2 FQGNSA. The CDR3 DNA is TGTGCCAGCAGCTCCCCTAAAGGGGGGGTCTACGAGCAGTACTTC. Protein product: CASSSPKGGVYEQYF.

This clonotype was detected a few times. The gene calls are TRBV9 and TRBJ2-1; 9 bases line up with TRBD1. The V segment lost 3 bases and the J segment 6 bases; nucleotides outside the gene matches: 7. Germline V gives CDR1 SGDLS, CDR2 YYNGEE. The CDR3 length is 15 residues. The CDR3 DNA follows: TGTGCCAGCAGCGCCGGGACAGGGTCACTCAATGAGCAGTTCTTC. Amino acid sequence: CASSAGTGSLNEQFF.

This clonotype has a count of ten or more. V and J are TRBV29-1 and TRBJ2-5, with D hard to call. The CDR3 has 11 amino acids. Germline-derived CDR1 and CDR2 are SQVTM and ANQGSEA. V was shortened by 1 base and J by 4 bases, with 4 bases between the two germline ends. CDR3 nucleotide sequence: TGCAGCGTTGAAGGGGGAGAGACCCAGTACTTC. Protein product: CSVEGGETQYF.

This clonotype was seen only a few times. This sequence joins TRBV18 and TRBJ2-4; D is undetermined. The DNA end is more similar to TRBJ2-7, so the J call may be wrong. Germline lookup yields CDR1 KGHSH and CDR2 LQKENI. The CDR3 spans 12 residues. The CDR3, as DNA: TGTGCCAGCTCACCACGCCAGACCGAGCAGTACTTC. Translating gives CASSPRQTEQYF.

V is TRBV28 and J is TRBJ2-1, with D possibly matching TRBD1 (6 bases). The V end was cut by 8 bases, the J end by 0 bases, with 14 bases between. This CDR3 comprises 15 residues. Germline V gene sequence: CDR1 MDHEN, CDR2 SYDVKM. The CDR3 DNA reads as TGTGCCAGCGGTAACGGACAGAGCTCCTACAATGAGCAGTTCTTC. Protein: CASGNGQSSYNEQFF.

CDR3 residues: CASTASGGAPDTQYF. CDR3 nucleotide sequence: TGTGCCAGCACCGCTAGCGGGGGGGCCCCAGATACGCAGTATTTT. The chain links TRBV7-2 to TRBJ2-3; 12 bases line up with TRBD2. The V gene end was trimmed by 7 bases and the J gene end by 4 bases; junction bases not matched to a gene: 6. Germline V gives CDR1 SGHTA, CDR2 FQGNSA. The CDR3 has 15 amino acids.

This sequence joins TRBV29-1 and TRBJ1-5; 7 bases map to TRBD1. The CDR3 totals 13 residues. The germline V gene has CDR1 SQVTM and CDR2 ANQGSEA. V trimming: 6 bases; J trimming: 5 bases; junction bases outside the gene matches: 7. DNA for the CDR3: TGCAGCGTGGTGACAGGGTCAGATCAGCCCCAGCATTTT. This gives the protein CSVVTGSDQPQHF.

As DNA, the CDR3 is TGTGCCAGCAGCCTCAGCCACTACAATGAGCAGTTCTTC. This codes for CASSLSHYNEQFF. The V gene is TRBV6-4, the J gene TRBJ2-1; D not resolved. Germline loops: CDR1 MRHNA, CDR2 SNTAGT. The CDR3 is made up of 13 amino acids. The V gene lost 6 bases and the J gene lost 3 bases, with 9 bases spanning the gap.

The chain couples TRBV9 to TRBJ2-5; TRBD2 is a possible D gene (6 bases). Germline-derived CDR1 and CDR2 are SGDLS and YYNGEE. This CDR3 has 14 amino acids. Trimming removed 0 bases at V and 5 bases at J, with 11 bases between. The CDR3 sequence is CASSVVGGAETQYF. DNA for the CDR3: TGTGCCAGCAGCGTAGTAGGAGGGGCCGAGACCCAGTACTTC.

J is TRBJ1-2 and V is TRBV5-1; D gene unclear. Per the germline V gene, CDR1 is SGHRS and CDR2 is YFSETQ. This CDR3 has 16 amino acids. Trimming took 2 bases from V and 1 from J, leaving 15 bases between them. The CDR3 DNA sequence: TGCGCCAGCAGCTTCTTCTCAGGCGGCGATAACTATGGCTACACCTTC. Protein: CASSFFSGGDNYGYTF.

The chain employs TRBV20-1 and TRBJ2-5; no definite D call. Germline CDR1 reads DFQATT; CDR2 reads SNEGSKA (reference sequence). The CDR3 has 13 amino acids. CDR3: CSARHWHIDEQYF. In DNA, the CDR3 is TGCAGCGCCCGACATTGGCATATCGATGAGCAGTACTTC.

This clonotype turned up a few times. The chain combines TRBV24-1 with TRBJ2-3; D is uncertain. This CDR3 region has 12 residues. Germline V gene data show CDR1 as KGHDR and CDR2 as SFDVKD. The V gene lost 1 base and the J gene lost 5 bases, with 3 bases spanning the gap. The CDR3 reads CATSDFGDTQYF. In nucleotides, the CDR3 is TGTGCCACCAGTGATTTTGGAGATACGCAGTATTTT.

This clonotype came up a few times. The rearrangement links TRBV5-1 to TRBJ2-7; no reliable D call. The assigned J gene may be wrong: the sequence end matches TRBJ2-4 better. Germline-derived CDR1 and CDR2 are SGHRS and YFSETQ. The CDR3 has 14 amino acids. For the CDR3, the DNA is TGCGCCAGCAGCAACTTTTTAGCCAAAAACATTCAGTACTTC. Its translation is CASSNFLAKNIQYF.

This sequence joins TRBV29-1 and TRBJ2-4, with TRBD2 as a possible D gene (5 bases). Germline lookup yields CDR1 SQVTM and CDR2 ANQGSEA. This CDR3 has 15 amino acids. V was trimmed by 4 bases and J by 0 bases, leaving 13 bases between them. CDR3 bases: TGCAGCGTTGTCTTCTTGAGGGTAGCCAAAAACATTCAGTACTTC. Translated: CSVVFLRVAKNIQYF.

The J gene is TRBJ1-1, the V gene TRBV25-1; no firm D call. Trimming took off 2 bases at V and 2 bases at J, with 6 bases between the two ends. The CDR3 has 13 amino acids. CDR1 MGHDK and CDR2 SYGVNS come from the germline V gene. The CDR3 coding sequence is TGTGCCAGCAGTGAACAGTACAACACTGAAGCTTTCTTT. It yields the protein CASSEQYNTEAFF. The variable domain in full, with the rest retrieved from reference TRBV25-1 and TRBJ1-1, is EADIYQTPRYLVIGTGKKITLECSQTMGHDKMYWYQQDPGMELHLIHYSYGVNSTEKGDLSSESTVSRIRTEHFPLTLESARPSHTSQYLCASSEQYNTEAFFGQGTRLTVV.

This rearrangement joins TRBV2 to TRBJ2-5, with D maybe TRBD1 (5 bases). The CDR3 has 13 residues. Germline CDR1 and CDR2: SNHLY and FYNNEI. Trimming took off 1 base at V and 3 bases at J, with 6 bases between the two ends. The CDR3 is CASSEVTEETQYF. CDR3 DNA sequence: TGTGCCAGCAGTGAAGTGACAGAAGAGACCCAGTACTTC.

The chain couples TRBV21-1 to TRBJ2-3. TRBV21-1 is recorded as a pseudogene. The CDR3 length is 14 residues. The chain's CDR3 is CASSKSGLTDTQYF. DNA of the CDR3: TGTGCCAGCAGCAAAAGCGGACTCACAGATACGCAGTATTTT.

The V and J genes are TRBV28 and TRBJ2-1; D is perhaps TRBD2 (7 bases). The CDR3 consists of 13 residues. Between the trimmed V and J ends, which lost 6 bases and 5 bases, there was a span of 11 bases. CDR1 is MDHEN and CDR2 is SYDVKM in the germline V gene. The chain's CDR3 is CASRGGGHNEQFF. The CDR3 DNA is TGTGCCAGCAGGGGGGGGGGCCACAATGAGCAGTTCTTC.

CDR3: CASSARFDRGRRYGYTF. CDR3 in DNA: TGCGCCAGCAGCGCCCGGTTTGACAGGGGGCGCAGATATGGCTACACCTTC. J is TRBJ1-2 and V is TRBV4-1, with 10 bases that match TRBD1. Germline CDR1 is MGHRA and CDR2 is YSYEKL. The ends lost 5 bases at V and 5 bases at J; junction bases unmatched: 14. This CDR3 is 17 amino acids long.

The chain carries TRBV12-3 or TRBV12-4 and TRBJ2-3; 7 bases match TRBD2. V shed 3 bases, J shed 5 bases, and the junction held 17 bases outside the gene matches. The CDR3 has 18 amino acids. The CDR3 nucleotides read TGTGCCAGCAGTTTTTTCTTTCGTGTTTCGCGGGGGAGAGATACGCAGTATTTT. Its protein is CASSFFFRVSRGRDTQYF.